Below, 9 T cell receptor beta chains from the same sample are listed, as sequenced in a study of T cells in Graves' hyperthyroidism and ophthalmopathy. RNA transcripts served as the template for amplifying TCR beta CDR3 regions. The TCR CDR3 was amplified in a first-round RT-PCR using the HTBI primer set. MiXCR was run by TCRdb on the multiplex PCR reads, yielding one entry per CDR3 protein. The table includes hundreds of thousands of distinct CDR3 sequences, more than 45% detected once. Sequenced: peripheral blood or thyroid tissue (not recorded which). Receptors originate from a woman between 18 and 29 years old with Graves' hyperthyroidism.

A few counts support this clonotype. CDR3 nucleotide sequence: TGTGCCAGCAGTTTGGCCCCGACTAACTATGGCTACACCTTC. It specifies CASSLAPTNYGYTF. V and J are TRBV12-3 or TRBV12-4 and TRBJ1-2; D call uncertain. This CDR3 contains 14 residues. V dropped 3 bases and J dropped 0 bases, with 8 bases sitting between them.

This clonotype has a count of ten or more. V and J are TRBV20-1 and TRBJ1-2; tentative D call: TRBD1 (6 bases). CDR3 length equals 13 residues. In germline, CDR1 is DFQATT, CDR2 SNEGSKA (reference sequence). The V end was cut by 6 bases, the J end by 7 bases, with 18 bases between. CDR3: CSAATGVTSGYTF. In nucleotides, the CDR3 is TGCAGTGCCGCGACAGGCGTAACCAGTGGCTACACCTTC.

The chain uses TRBV10-3 and TRBJ2-5; maybe TRBD2 (6 bases). V shed 5 bases and J shed 1 base, with 8 bases lying between them. The CDR3 contains 13 residues. Per germline, CDR1 ENHRY and CDR2 SYGVKD. The CDR3 sequence: CAISSTSQETQYF. The CDR3 bases are TGTGCCATCAGTTCGACTAGCCAAGAGACCCAGTACTTC.

Concerning this clonotype: A much larger clone is a single base away; this may be a read error. This rearrangement joins TRBV7-2 to TRBJ1-2; a possible D gene is TRBD1 (5 bases). CDR3 size: 15 residues. Germline V CDR1 and CDR2: SGHTA, FQGNSA. V gave up 5 bases and J gave up 4 bases, with 17 bases separating them. For the CDR3, the DNA is TGTGCCAGCAGCCACAGTAGGGGCAGGTCCTATGGCTACACCTTC. It is translated as CASSHSRGRSYGYTF.

This clonotype was seen more than once but under ten times. V and J are TRBV2 and TRBJ1-2; D gene uncertain. Germline assignment: CDR1 SNHLY and CDR2 FYNNEI. Deletions cut 3 bases from V and 4 bases from J, with 6 bases between. This CDR3 has 12 amino acids. CDR3 nucleotide sequence: TGTGCCAGCAGTGACAGCACCTATGGCTACACCTTC. It specifies CASSDSTYGYTF.

The chain uses TRBV20-1 and TRBJ2-7; 11 positions match TRBD2. V gave up 3 bases and J gave up 7 bases; unmatched junction bases: 8. Germline V lookup: CDR1 DFQATT, CDR2 SNEGSKA (reference sequence). This CDR3 has 14 residues. The CDR3 region is CSARQLAGAVEQYF. The CDR3 region has the DNA TGCAGTGCTAGGCAACTAGCGGGAGCAGTAGAGCAGTACTTC.

This clonotype was picked up a small number of times. This could be a read error, since a much larger clone is one nucleotide away. This chain joins TRBV24-1 and TRBJ2-2; no clear D gene. Trimming cost V 4 bases and J 3 bases, with 8 bases left between them. Germline V lookup: CDR1 KGHDR, CDR2 SFDVKD. The length of the CDR3 is 14 residues. The CDR3 nucleotides read TGTGCCACCAGTGAAGAAGGGCACACCGGGGAGCTGTTTTTT. It is translated as CATSEEGHTGELFF.

The chain couples TRBV12-5 to TRBJ1-1; D might be TRBD1 (6 bases). CDR3 length equals 15 residues. Per germline, CDR1 LGHNT and CDR2 FRNRAP. The CDR3 is CASSFGGSANTEAFF. In DNA, the CDR3 is TGTGCCAGCAGTTTCGGGGGCAGCGCGAACACTGAAGCTTTCTTT.

This clonotype was detected only a few times. The chain recombines TRBV14 with TRBJ1-2; D not resolved. The germline CDR1 and CDR2 sequences are SGHDN and FVKESK. V lost 2 bases and J 6 bases, leaving 19 bases between the germline ends. CDR3 length: 16 amino acids. Written as DNA, the CDR3 is TGTGCCAGCAGCCAACTCATAAGCACTGCTCGGGATGGCTACACCTTC. Translated, it gives CASSQLISTARDGYTF.